This T cell receptor beta chain was captured in a study of post-analysis software for immune sequencing data. Study-wide context: As for disease course, relapsing-remitting, secondary progressive and progressive-relapsing multiple sclerosis were all included.

Worth noting for this clonotype: Its antigen is not identified.

Carried by the TCR beta cDNA libraries were unique molecular identifiers. T cells, about 0.85 to 11 million of them, yielded some 500,000 cDNA molecules. TCRdb analysed the PCR reads with MiXCR anew, one entry per CDR3 protein. The data contain 380,000 or so distinct CDR3 sequences, roughly 38% of them seen just once; the ten biggest clones take up under 15%. Regarding the study as a whole: Controls had lower frequencies than patients of 4 or 5 TRBV segments, which included TRBV5-6, TRBV5-1 and TRBV20-1. The normalized Chao1 diversity of multiple sclerosis patients was significantly lower than that of controls.

J lost 5 bases, V lost 4 bases, and 6 bases had no gene match. The CDR3 is made up of 15 amino acids. Germline-derived CDR1 and CDR2 are SGHRS and YFSETQ. The V call is TRBV5-1, the J call TRBJ2-1; 10 bases line up with TRBD2. This TCR was sampled from a girl between 10 and 17 years old with multiple sclerosis. Sequencing was carried out using blood. The CDR3: CASSPNLAGDNEQFF. CDR3 in DNA: TGCGCCAGCAGCCCTAATCTAGCGGGGGACAATGAGCAGTTCTTC.